A selection of T cell receptor beta chains follows, all from one sample in a study of CD8+ T cells in alopecia areata. Sequencing used immunoSEQ multiplex PCR; TCRdb keeps in-frame clones, though not all of them. This sample yields roughly 150,000 clones, of which about three fifths are seen a single time; approximately 4.3% belongs to the top ten. Sequenced input: CD4+ T cells sorted from blood. Receptors were obtained from a human donor in good health. Both conserved end residues are part of each CDR3. The D gene is left open where the match is weak. The size field is filled for only some rows; it gives once, few, many or a size class.

>TRBJ1-5|TRBV18|-|-
CASSPFMGQPQHF
TGTGCCAGCTCACCGTTTATGGGCCAGCCCCAGCATTTT
>TRBJ1-1|TRBV29-1|-|-
CSVRPSGTEAFF
TGCAGCGTGAGACCTTCAGGTACTGAAGCTTTCTTT
>TRBJ1-3|TRBV5-4|TRBD1|-
CASSRDSSSGNTIYF
TGTGCCAGCAGCCGGGACAGCAGCTCTGGAAACACCATATATTTT
>TRBJ2-3|TRBV27|TRBD2|-
CASSSPGLADPTDTQYF
TGTGCCAGCAGTTCACCGGGACTAGCGGATCCCACAGATACGCAGTATTTT
>TRBJ2-7|TRBV29-1|TRBD2|few
CSVPSGRSGYEQYF
TGCAGCGTACCTAGCGGGAGGTCCGGGTACGAGCAGTACTTC
>TRBJ2-5|TRBV7-6|-|-
CASSLGVRPRAHGQETQYF
TGTGCCAGCAGCTTAGGGGTGAGGCCGAGGGCCCATGGGCAAGAGACCCAGTACTTC
>TRBJ2-7|TRBV5-1|TRBD1|few
CASSLVQGNGQYF
TGCGCCAGCAGCTTGGTACAGGGGAATGGGCAGTACTTC
>TRBJ2-7|TRBV15|TRBD1|-
CATSRDHPRTGAEQYF
TGTGCCACCAGCAGAGATCATCCCCGGACAGGGGCCGAGCAGTACTTC
>TRBJ2-1|TRBV4-1|-|-
CASSRGLGANEQFF
TGCGCCAGCAGCCGAGGGCTGGGGGCCAATGAGCAGTTCTTC
>TRBJ1-4|TRBV29-1|-|few
CSVGENEKLFF
TGCAGCGTTGGGGAAAATGAAAAACTGTTTTTT
>TRBJ1-4|TRBV29-1|TRBD1|-
CSVGDRGLANEKLFF
TGCAGCGTTGGGGACAGGGGGCTAGCTAATGAAAAACTGTTTTTT
>TRBJ2-3|TRBV5-4|TRBD1|-
CASSTKTGTDTQYF
TGTGCCAGCAGCACCAAGACAGGGACAGATACGCAGTATTTT
>TRBJ2-7|TRBV5-6|TRBD1|-
CASSARTGSEQYF
TGTGCCAGCAGCGCGAGGACAGGGTCCGAGCAGTACTTC
>TRBJ1-2|TRBV19|TRBD1|-
CASSKQGYGYTF
TGTGCCAGTAGTAAACAGGGGTATGGCTACACCTTC
>TRBJ2-3|TRBV28|TRBD1|few
CASSFGTGLTDTQYF
TGTGCCAGCAGTTTCGGGACAGGTTTGACAGATACGCAGTATTTT
>TRBJ2-7|TRBV29-1|-|few
CSVGNRADEQYF
TGCAGCGTTGGGAACAGGGCGGACGAGCAGTACTTC
>TRBJ2-2|TRBV2|TRBD2|-
CASRLLAGGLGTGELFF
TGTGCCAGCAGACTACTAGCGGGAGGGCTGGGAACCGGGGAGCTGTTTTTT
>TRBJ1-2|TRBV25-1|-|-
CASSEGVYGYTF
TGTGCCAGCAGTGAAGGGGTTTATGGCTACACCTTC
>TRBJ2-5|TRBV7-9|-|-
CASAVQETQYF
TGTGCCAGCGCGGTCCAAGAGACCCAGTACTTC
>TRBJ1-2|TRBV14|-|-
CASSHTRNYGYTF
TGTGCCAGCAGCCACACAAGAAACTATGGCTACACCTTC
>TRBJ2-7|TRBV2|TRBD2|-
CASSENPGLEPGGYEQYF
TGTGCCAGCAGTGAAAATCCGGGACTAGAACCCGGGGGGTACGAGCAGTACTTC
>TRBJ1-2|TRBV30|-|-
CAWSVTRTTLSYGYTF
TGTGCCTGGAGTGTAACAAGAACAACACTGAGCTATGGCTACACCTTC
>TRBJ2-1|TRBV7-9|TRBD1|-
CASLPNRGHNEQFF
TGTGCCAGCCTCCCCAACAGGGGCCACAATGAGCAGTTCTTC
>TRBJ1-2|TRBV5-1|-|-
CASSLNAAGGYGYTF
TGCGCCAGCAGCCTGAATGCGGCCGGTGGCTATGGCTACACCTTC
>TRBJ2-3|TRBV11-2|-|-
CASSLIRGYTDTQYF
TGTGCCAGCAGCTTAATCCGGGGTTACACAGATACGCAGTATTTT
>TRBJ1-5|TRBV7-2|-|few
CASSLSPNSNQPQHF
TGTGCCAGCAGCTTAAGTCCGAATAGCAATCAGCCCCAGCATTTT
>TRBJ1-5|TRBV7-9|-|-
CASSLQEGQPQHF
TGTGCCAGCAGCTTACAAGAGGGGCAGCCCCAGCATTTT
>TRBJ1-1|TRBV11-1|-|-
CASSSLGNTEAFF
TGTGCCAGCAGCTCGTTGGGGAACACTGAAGCTTTCTTT
>TRBJ1-1|TRBV5-6|TRBD1|-
CASSFWDRQNTEAFF
TGTGCCAGCAGCTTTTGGGACAGACAGAACACTGAAGCTTTCTTT
>TRBJ2-7|TRBV14|TRBD1|-
CASSHLLGTGGGDEQYF
TGTGCCAGCAGCCATCTCCTCGGGACAGGGGGCGGAGACGAGCAGTACTTC
>TRBJ1-5|TRBV27|-|-
CASTKAGSSQPQHF
TGTGCCAGCACCAAGGCAGGTTCCAGTCAGCCCCAGCATTTT
>TRBJ2-5|TRBV20-1|-|-
CSASLGETQYF
TGCAGTGCTTCACTCGGGGAGACCCAGTACTTC